The 15 T cell receptor beta chains below come from one sample, sequenced in a study of PD-L1 blockade in urothelial cancer. The time point here: peripheral blood 6 weeks after treatment start. Libraries were prepared by immunoSEQ multiplex PCR; TCRdb keeps only in-frame clonotypes and omits some of them. This sample carries some 120,000 clones, approximately 85% of them seen once, and the ten largest clones take approximately 2.4%. This specimen consisted of PBMCs, obtained around atezolizumab (anti-PD-L1) treatment. The receptors derive from a middle-aged man with urothelial cancer.

The chain employs TRBV18 and TRBJ2-3; D not certain. The CDR3 has 14 residues. V was trimmed by 4 bases and J by 2 bases, leaving 10 bases between them. Germline V gives CDR1 KGHSH, CDR2 LQKENI. CDR3 nucleotides: TGTGCCAGCTCACAACAGCAGGACACAGATACGCAGTATTTT. This translates into CASSQQQDTDTQYF.

Note on this clone: This is likely an artifact of a read error, given a far larger clone one base away. The chain links TRBV5-4 to TRBJ1-2; 8 nucleotides align to TRBD1. The CDR3 totals 13 residues. V shed 5 bases and J 4 bases; nucleotides not matched to a gene: 4. The V gene's germline CDR1 is SGHNT and CDR2 YYREEE (reference sequence). Here the CDR3 reads CASSRDRLYGYTF. In DNA form, the CDR3 reads TGTGCCAGCAGTCGGGACAGGCTCTATGGCTACACCTTC.

The chain recombines TRBV30 with TRBJ1-3, with D hard to call. Germline CDR1 reads GTSNPN; CDR2 reads SVGIG (reference sequence). Trimming removed 7 bases from V and 1 base from J, with 8 bases in between. This CDR3 comprises 12 residues. This CDR3 reads CALQLSGNTIYF. The DNA for the CDR3 is TGTGCCTTACAGCTTTCTGGAAACACCATATATTTT.

The chain has TRBV9 and TRBJ2-3; D gene unclear. V lost 5 bases and J lost 1, with 11 bases in between. The CDR3 runs to 14 residues. Germline V CDR1 and CDR2: SGDLS, YYNGEE. In DNA form, the CDR3 reads TGTGCCAGCAGTTCTAGGTGGGGCACAGATACGCAGTATTTT. Its translation is CASSSRWGTDTQYF.

The chain recombines TRBV5-1 with TRBJ1-5, with D tentatively TRBD1 (6 bases). Between the trimmed V and J ends, which lost 0 bases and 5 bases, there was a span of 9 bases. This CDR3 comprises 14 residues. CDR1 and CDR2 (germline): SGHRS, YFSETQ. The CDR3 sequence is CASSLAAGDQPQHF. In nucleotides, the CDR3 is TGCGCCAGCAGCTTGGCGGCAGGGGATCAGCCCCAGCATTTT.

This sequence joins TRBV19 and TRBJ1-4; D remains ambiguous. V was cut by 5 bases and J by 8 bases, with 15 bases left in between. Germline V gene data show CDR1 as LNHDA and CDR2 as SQIVND (reference sequence). This CDR3 has 14 residues. This CDR3 is CASSLYVAAEKLFF. The CDR3, as DNA: TGTGCCAGTAGTCTGTACGTGGCTGCCGAAAAACTGTTTTTT.

The chain employs TRBV5-1 and TRBJ2-1; D remains unclear. Trimming pared 0 bases from V and 6 bases from J, leaving 16 bases between. Germline V gene lookup returns CDR1 SGHRS and CDR2 YFSETQ. This CDR3 is 16 amino acids long. This CDR3 is CASSLESSVLGNEQFF. Here the CDR3 DNA reads TGCGCCAGCAGCTTGGAGTCTAGTGTATTGGGCAATGAGCAGTTCTTC. The full variable domain, its missing parts supplied by reference TRBV5-1 and TRBJ2-1, is KAGVTQTPRYLIKTRGQQVTLSCSPISGHRSVSWYQQTPGQGLQFLFEYFSETQRNKGNFPGRFSGRQFSNSRSEMNVSTLELGDSALYLCASSLESSVLGNEQFFGPGTRLTVL.

The rearrangement uses TRBV28 and TRBJ1-2; 7 positions match TRBD1. With 6 bases clipped from V and 6 bases from J, the junction kept 13 bases outside the gene matches. The CDR3 has 15 amino acids. Germline CDR1 is MDHEN and CDR2 is SYDVKM. The CDR3 nucleotides are TGTGCCAGCAGCGGGGGACAGCCAACAACGGATGGCTACACCTTC. Amino acids: CASSGGQPTTDGYTF.

This chain connects TRBV7-3 to TRBJ2-1; D call uncertain. Germline-derived CDR1 and CDR2 are SGHTA and FQGTGA. The CDR3 consists of 15 residues. Trimming shortened V by 6 bases and J by 0 bases, and 12 bases separated the two germline ends. Here the CDR3 DNA reads TGTGCCAGCAGTTCCTTCAGAAGCTCCTACAATGAGCAGTTCTTC. Its protein product is CASSSFRSSYNEQFF.

The chain has TRBV5-1 and TRBJ1-3; 9 bases agree with TRBD1. The CDR3 consists of 15 residues. Unmatched junction bases numbered 2, after V lost 4 bases and J lost 0 bases. CDR1 SGHRS and CDR2 YFSETQ come from the germline V gene. CDR3 residues: CASSMTGGSGNTIYF. DNA for the CDR3: TGCGCCAGCAGCATGACAGGGGGCTCTGGAAACACCATATATTTT.

This clone has only one observation. This rearrangement joins TRBV11-1 to TRBJ2-3, with a possible D match to TRBD2 (5 bases). V gave up 2 bases and J gave up 2 bases, with 14 bases separating them. The CDR3 loop spans 16 amino acids. Germline-derived CDR1 and CDR2 are SGHAT and FQDESV (reference sequence). CDR3: CASSLTMPGFTDTQYF. The CDR3 DNA sequence: TGTGCCAGCAGCTTAACGATGCCGGGGTTCACAGATACGCAGTATTTT.

The chain uses TRBV6-6 and TRBJ1-1; D is uncertain. The V end lost 3 bases, the J end lost 1 base, and 3 bases lay between the germline ends. Germline assignment: CDR1 MNHNY and CDR2 SVGAGI (reference sequence). This CDR3 comprises 12 residues. The CDR3 loop reads CASSYRNTEAFF. The CDR3 DNA sequence: TGTGCCAGCAGTTATAGGAACACTGAAGCTTTCTTT.

V and J are TRBV6-5 and TRBJ1-1, with 8 bases lining up with TRBD1. This CDR3 is built from 15 residues. V trimming: 7 bases; J trimming: 0 bases; junction bases outside the gene matches: 7. Per germline, CDR1 MNHEY and CDR2 SVGAGI. CDR3 DNA sequence: TGTGCCAGCACCCGGACAGGGTTCATGAACACTGAAGCTTTCTTT. Translated: CASTRTGFMNTEAFF.

The chain employs TRBV19 and TRBJ1-1; possibly TRBD1 for D (5 bases). The CDR3 loop spans 13 amino acids. CDR1 is LNHDA and CDR2 is SQIVND in the germline V gene (reference sequence). The V end was cut by 9 bases, the J end by 3 bases, with 14 bases between. The CDR3 is CASSDAGYTEAFF. The CDR3 DNA follows: TGTGCCAGCTCAGACGCAGGGTACACTGAAGCTTTCTTT.

The rearrangement links TRBV7-9 to TRBJ2-5, with TRBD2 matching over 11 bases. In germline, CDR1 is SEHNR, CDR2 FQNEAQ (reference sequence). The CDR3 sequence is 16 residues long. The V gene end was trimmed by 2 bases and the J gene end by 2 bases; junction bases not matched to a gene: 4. The CDR3 loop reads CASSLTGTSGQETQYF. The CDR3 DNA is TGTGCCAGCAGCTTAACCGGGACTAGCGGACAAGAGACCCAGTACTTC.